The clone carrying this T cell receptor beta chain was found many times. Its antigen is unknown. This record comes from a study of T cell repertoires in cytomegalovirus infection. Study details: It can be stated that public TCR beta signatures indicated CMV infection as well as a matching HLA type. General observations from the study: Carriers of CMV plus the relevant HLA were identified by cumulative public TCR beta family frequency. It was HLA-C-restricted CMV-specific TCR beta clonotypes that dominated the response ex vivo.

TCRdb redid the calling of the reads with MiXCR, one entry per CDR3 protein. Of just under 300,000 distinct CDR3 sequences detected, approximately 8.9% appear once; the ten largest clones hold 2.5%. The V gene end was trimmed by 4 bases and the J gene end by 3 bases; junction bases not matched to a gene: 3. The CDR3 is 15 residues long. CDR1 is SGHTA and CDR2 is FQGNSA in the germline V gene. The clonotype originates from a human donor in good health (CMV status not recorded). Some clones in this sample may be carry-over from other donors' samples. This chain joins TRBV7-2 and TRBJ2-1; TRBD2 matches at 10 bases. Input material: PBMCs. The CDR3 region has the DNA TGTGCCAGCAGCTCAACTAGCGGGGTCTACAATGAGCAGTTCTTC. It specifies CASSSTSGVYNEQFF. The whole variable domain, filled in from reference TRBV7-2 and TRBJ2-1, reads GAGVSQSPSNKVTEKGKDVELRCDPISGHTALYWYRQSLGQGLEFLIYFQGNSAPDKSGLPSDRFSAERTGGSVSTLTIQRTQQEDSAVYLCASSSTSGVYNEQFFGPGTRLTVL.